This TCR beta chain emerged from a study of T cell changes during pregnancy in multiple sclerosis. The repertoire was sequenced with immunoSEQ multiplex PCR; TCRdb's copy has only in-frame clones and lacks some. The table shows 70,000 or so clones, with 80% to 95% occurring only once. The CDR3 consists of 13 residues. The germline V gene encodes CDR1 SQVTM and CDR2 ANQGSEA. V gave up 3 bases and J gave up 11 bases, with 17 bases separating them. This receptor was identified in a female donor with multiple sclerosis, enrolled in a pregnancy study. This specimen consisted of CD4+ T cells from peripheral blood mononuclear cells, obtained after pregnancy. The gene calls are TRBV29-1 and TRBJ2-1; D is unclear. This chain's CDR3 is CSVDSPGDSQQFF. The CDR3 DNA reads TGCAGCGTTGATTCCCCCGGAGATTCCCAGCAGTTCTTC.